These 14 T cell receptor beta chains were all obtained from the same sample, sequenced in a study of T cell responses to AZD1222 COVID-19 vaccine (dated by TCRdb to about 2021). According to the study, the label for this sample's time point signals: baseline before first vaccination. Library creation used the immunoSEQ multiplex PCR assay. What TCRdb holds here is the immuneACCESS table cut down to in-frame rearrangements. Part of the clones is not present; checked against another copy, under half of the missing clones reflect an unresolved V gene, and the others are unexplained. The sample data list 110,000 to 150,000 clones, and more than 85% of these were observed just once. The ten largest clones take up roughly 9% of the sample. This specimen was peripheral blood, taken on day 0 of AZD1222 vaccination. The receptors were gathered from an adult in good health.

V usage is TRBV19 and J usage is TRBJ1-1; D is uncertain. V lost 3 bases to trimming and J lost 3 bases, with 14 bases between them. Germline assignment: CDR1 LNHDA and CDR2 SQIVND (reference sequence). The CDR3 loop spans 15 amino acids. CDR3 in amino acids: CASSMSYRAYTEAFF. In nucleotides, the CDR3 is TGTGCCAGTAGTATGTCTTACAGAGCCTACACTGAAGCTTTCTTT. The full variable domain, completed using reference TRBV19 and TRBJ1-1, is DGGITQSPKYLFRKEGQNVTLSCEQNLNHDAMYWYRQDPGQGLRLIYYSQIVNDFQKGDIAEGYSVSREKKESFPLTVTSAQKNPTAFYLCASSMSYRAYTEAFFGQGTRLTVV.

CDR3 DNA: TGTGCGTCGGCGGAGAGCTCCTATAATTCACCCCTCCACTTT. Translating gives CASAESSYNSPLHF. The chain employs TRBV30 and TRBJ1-6; D is unclear. The germline CDR1 and CDR2 sequences are GTSNPN and SVGIG (reference sequence). This CDR3 region has 14 residues.

CDR3 DNA sequence: TGTGCCAGCAGCTTACAGGGACAGGGGAGCTCCTACGAGCAGTACTTC. Its protein product is CASSLQGQGSSYEQYF. J is TRBJ2-7 and V is TRBV11-2; 10 bases line up with TRBD1. V dropped 2 bases and J dropped 0; count of bases not matched to a gene: 4. Germline CDR1 reads SGHAT; CDR2 reads FQNNGV. This CDR3 is 16 amino acids long.

Comment on this clone: The junction shows a germline mismatch at one end, possibly a read error. The DNA of the CDR3 is TGTGCCAGCAGTTTATCCTGGGACAAAGAGCAGTTCTTC. It is translated as CASSLSWDKEQFF. This chain connects TRBV12-3 or TRBV12-4 to TRBJ2-1, with D possibly TRBD1 on 6 matching bases. This CDR3 region has 13 residues.

This chain joins TRBV3-1 (or the pseudogene TRBV3-2) and TRBJ1-1; D unclear. This CDR3 spans 13 amino acids. V lost 0 bases, J lost 4 bases, and 6 bases lay in between. Germline assignment: CDR1 LGHDT and CDR2 YNNKEL (reference sequence). CDR3 sequence reads: CASSQEAGTEAFF. The CDR3 nucleotides are TGTGCCAGCAGCCAAGAAGCAGGCACTGAAGCTTTCTTT.

The chain combines TRBV12-3 or TRBV12-4 with TRBJ1-1; the D is unclear. The V and J ends lost 5 bases and 3 bases respectively, with 10 bases between them. The CDR3 runs 13 residues. The CDR3 bases are TGTGCCAGCAGTCCCCTAGCATACACTGAAGCTTTCTTT. Translating gives CASSPLAYTEAFF.

V gene TRBV7-2 combines with J gene TRBJ2-7; tentative D call: TRBD1 (6 bases). Germline CDR1 reads SGHTA; CDR2 reads FQGNSA. V lost 1 base and J lost 2, with 12 bases in between. CDR3 length equals 15 residues. The CDR3 DNA follows: TGTGCCAGCAGCTTAGATGGGACACTTACCTACGAGCAGTACTTC. It is translated as CASSLDGTLTYEQYF.

The chain combines TRBV6-6 with TRBJ1-6; a possible D gene is TRBD1 (6 bases). This CDR3 has 17 residues. Germline assignment: CDR1 MNHNY and CDR2 SVGAGI (reference sequence). V was clipped by 5 bases and J by 9 bases, with 23 bases between them. DNA for the CDR3: TGTGCCAGCAGTCGGACCGGGACACGCACGGTTGTTTCACCCCTCCACTTT. Encoded protein: CASSRTGTRTVVSPLHF.

This clone has a single count. J is TRBJ1-1 and V is TRBV6-2 or TRBV6-3, with D perhaps TRBD1 (5 bases). The V end lost 4 bases, the J end lost 2 bases, and 8 bases lay between the germline ends. The germline V gene encodes CDR1 MNHEY and CDR2 SVGEGT. The CDR3 consists of 13 residues. For the CDR3, the DNA is TGTGCCAGCAGTTCGGGACGTAACACTGAAGCTTTCTTT. Its translation: CASSSGRNTEAFF.

The gene calls are TRBV10-3 and TRBJ1-2, with a tentative D call TRBD1 (5 bases). The CDR3 contains 14 residues. V lost 0 bases, J lost 4 bases, and 9 bases lay in between. Germline V gene lookup returns CDR1 ENHRY and CDR2 SYGVKD. In nucleotides, the CDR3 is TGTGCCATCAGTGAGTCTGGGGGATCCTATGGCTACACCTTC. Protein: CAISESGGSYGYTF.

The chain is built from TRBV6-5 and TRBJ1-2; 8 nucleotides match TRBD1. The CDR3 consists of 14 residues. J was trimmed by 4 bases and V by 6 bases; bases with no gene match: 7. Germline V gene data show CDR1 as MNHEY and CDR2 as SVGAGI. The CDR3 DNA reads TGTGCCAGCAGCACGGGACAGGAGTTCTATGGCTACACCTTC. Its protein product is CASSTGQEFYGYTF.

The V gene is TRBV5-4, the J gene TRBJ1-1; the D gene is possibly TRBD1 (5 bases). In germline, CDR1 is SGHNT, CDR2 YYREEE (reference sequence). The CDR3 length is 13 residues. Trimming took off 6 bases at V and 0 bases at J, with 9 bases between the two ends. The CDR3 bases are TGTGCCAGCACCCGAGGGGTGAACACTGAAGCTTTCTTT. It specifies CASTRGVNTEAFF. Full variable domain (rest looked up from reference TRBV5-4 and TRBJ1-1): ETGVTQSPTHLIKTRGQQVTLRCSSQSGHNTVSWYQQALGQGPQFIFQYYREEENGRGNFPPRFSGLQFPNYSSELNVNALELDDSALYLCASTRGVNTEAFFGQGTRLTVV.

CDR3 in amino acids: CASSPLQGGTEAFF. CDR3 bases: TGTGCCAGCAGCCCACTACAGGGAGGGACTGAAGCTTTCTTT. The V and J genes are TRBV3-1 (or the pseudogene TRBV3-2) and TRBJ1-1, with D tentatively TRBD1 (6 bases). CDR3 length: 14 amino acids. CDR1 and CDR2 (germline): LGHDT, YNNKEL (reference sequence). Trimming shortened V by 4 bases and J by 5 bases, and 14 bases separated the two germline ends.

DNA for the CDR3: TGTGCCAGTAGTAGTGGACAGGGGAATGAAAAACTGTTTTTT. Protein sequence: CASSSGQGNEKLFF. V and J are TRBV19 and TRBJ1-4; 9 nucleotides align to TRBD1. V lost 4 bases to trimming and J lost 5 bases; unmatched junction nucleotides: 2. This CDR3 is built from 14 residues. In germline, CDR1 is LNHDA, CDR2 SQIVND (reference sequence).